Detailed here is one T cell receptor (beta chain). This entry belongs to a study of early T cells in non-severe SARS-CoV-2 infection. TCRdb processed the 5' RACE reads anew with MiXCR; each CDR3 protein has one entry. This table holds 70,000 to 85,000 distinct CDR3 sequences, around 14% found once. Looked up from germline, CDR1 is PRHDT and CDR2 is FYEKMQ (reference sequence). The CDR3 runs to 14 residues. With 4 bases removed from V and 0 bases from J, the gap between germline ends came to 9 bases. Material for sequencing was whole blood. The chain uses TRBV13 and TRBJ1-1; D is uncertain. This TCR was sampled from an adult who was a healthcare worker with PCR-confirmed SARS-CoV-2 infection or an uninfected control (not recorded which). DNA for the CDR3: TGTGCCAGCAGCTATTTAGGACTGAACACTGAAGCTTTCTTT. Translation: CASSYLGLNTEAFF.